This record looks at one TCR beta chain sequence and its context. V was shortened by 6 bases and J by 3 bases, with 15 bases between the two germline ends. The germline gives CDR1 MNHEY, CDR2 SVGAGI. This CDR3 has 14 amino acids. This sample stems from a study of beta chain features in type 1 diabetes. The investigators reverse transcribed all of the isolated RNA, so they sequenced expressed TCRB transcripts. Clones were read by immunoSEQ multiplex PCR, and TCRdb kept only the in-frame ones, dropping some. The sample includes hundreds of thousands of clones, roughly 15% of them seen just once. The sample taken for sequencing was naive CD4+ T cells from blood. The clonotype was recovered from a woman under 30 in good health. The chain has TRBV6-5 and TRBJ2-7; possibly TRBD1 for D (6 bases). Here the CDR3 DNA reads TGTGCCAGCAGGAAGGGGGACCGTTACTACGAGCAGTACTTC. Protein product: CASRKGDRYYEQYF.